The T cell receptor (beta chain) described here comes from a study of CD8 T cells in ankylosing spondylitis. Study observations and caveats: Apparently characteristic of ankylosing spondylitis blood was a TCR beta motif (eight highly homologous variants). Certain motif variants had earlier appeared in reactive arthritis synovial fluid and blood. Researchers report that disease-linked clones proved CD8+ and relatively rare in peripheral blood.

For this clonotype: Its antigen remains unidentified.

The CDR3 totals 14 residues. V gave up 4 bases and J gave up 10 bases; unmatched junction bases: 8. Germline V gene data show CDR1 as SGHDT and CDR2 as YYEEEE. Libraries of TCR beta came from quantitative 5'-RACE with molecular barcodes. TCRdb re-called the 5' RACE reads with MiXCR, one entry per CDR3 protein. The sample carries 200,000 to 300,000 distinct CDR3 sequences, around 8% recorded once. The receptor comes from a female donor with ankylosing spondylitis or in good health (not recorded which). The V call is TRBV5-6, the J call TRBJ2-3; TRBD1 aligns across 11 bases. Specimen: blood, either unsorted or a sorted T cell fraction (not recorded which). CDR3 DNA: TGTGCCAGCAGCCCAGGGACAGGGGGGAGAGCGCAGTATTTT. Translation gives CASSPGTGGRAQYF.